Sequencing of this T cell receptor (beta chain) was carried out in a study of human T cells and chemical hapten exposure. On the study more broadly: Across its approximately 25 weeks, the study gave patients weekly diphenylcyclopropenone doses to the scalp. Upper-back patch tests with 0.01% DPC were read at 6 days.

Each CDR3 protein gets one entry after TCRdb re-called the RACE reads with MiXCR. The table lists roughly 180,000 distinct CDR3 sequences, about 20% of them singletons, with 6.7% in the top ten. Specified time point: patch test 1, 2 weeks after DPC sensitization. As to treatment: therapeutic diphenylcyclopropenone sensitization with weekly scalp DPC. The material sequenced was whole blood, taken in connection with sensitization to the hapten diphenylcyclopropenone (DPC). The sequence was obtained from a woman aged 45-65 years with alopecia areata. Some clones in this sample may be carry-over from other donors' samples.

The CDR3 nucleotides read TGTGCCAGCAGCGTAGCACCTAACTCTGGAAACACCATATATTTT. Its translation: CASSVAPNSGNTIYF. The chain carries TRBV9 and TRBJ1-3; D is unclear. The CDR3 sequence is 15 residues long. Germline assignment: CDR1 SGDLS and CDR2 YYNGEE. Trimming shortened V by 0 bases and J by 0 bases, and 7 bases separated the two germline ends. The variable domain in full, completed from reference TRBV9 and TRBJ1-3, reads DSGVTQTPKHLITATGQRVTLRCSPRSGDLSVYWYQQSLDQGLQFLIQYYNGEERAKGNILERFSAQQFPDLHSELNLSSLELGDSALYFCASSVAPNSGNTIYFGEGSWLTVV.